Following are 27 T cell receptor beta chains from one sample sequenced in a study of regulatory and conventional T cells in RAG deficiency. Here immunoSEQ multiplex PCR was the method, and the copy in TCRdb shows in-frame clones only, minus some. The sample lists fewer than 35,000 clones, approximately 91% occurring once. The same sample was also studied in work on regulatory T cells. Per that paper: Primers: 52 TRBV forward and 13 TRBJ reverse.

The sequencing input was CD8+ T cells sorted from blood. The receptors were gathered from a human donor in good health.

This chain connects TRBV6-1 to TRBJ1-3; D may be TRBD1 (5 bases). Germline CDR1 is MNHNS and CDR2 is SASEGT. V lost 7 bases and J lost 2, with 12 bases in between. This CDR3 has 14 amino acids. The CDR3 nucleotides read TGTGCCAGCAACTCAGGACAAACTGGAAACACCATATATTTT. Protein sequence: CASNSGQTGNTIYF.

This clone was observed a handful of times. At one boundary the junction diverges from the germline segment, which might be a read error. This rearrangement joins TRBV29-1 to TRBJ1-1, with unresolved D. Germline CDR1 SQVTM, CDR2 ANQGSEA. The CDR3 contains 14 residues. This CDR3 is CSVEDLAGNAEAFF. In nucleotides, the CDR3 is TGCAGCGTTGAAGATCTTGCGGGGAACGCTGAAGCTTTCTTT.

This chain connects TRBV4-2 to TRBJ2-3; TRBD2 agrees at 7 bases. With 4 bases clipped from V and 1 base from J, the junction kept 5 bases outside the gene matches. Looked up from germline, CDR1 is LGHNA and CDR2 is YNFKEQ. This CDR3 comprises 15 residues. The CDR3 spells CASSLLAGRTDTQYF. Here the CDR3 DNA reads TGTGCCAGCAGCCTCTTAGCGGGCCGCACAGATACGCAGTATTTT.

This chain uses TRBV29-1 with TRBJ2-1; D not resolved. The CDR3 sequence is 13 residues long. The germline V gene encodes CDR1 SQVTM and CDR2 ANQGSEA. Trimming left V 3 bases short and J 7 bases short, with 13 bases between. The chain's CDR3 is CSVDFVGINEQFF. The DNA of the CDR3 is TGCAGCGTTGACTTTGTGGGAATAAATGAGCAGTTCTTC.

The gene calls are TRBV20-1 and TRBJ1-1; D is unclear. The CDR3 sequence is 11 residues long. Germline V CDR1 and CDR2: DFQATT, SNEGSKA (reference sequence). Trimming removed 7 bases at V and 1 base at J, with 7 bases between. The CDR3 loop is CSGPRNTEAFF. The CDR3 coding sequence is TGCAGTGGTCCGCGGAACACTGAAGCTTTCTTT.

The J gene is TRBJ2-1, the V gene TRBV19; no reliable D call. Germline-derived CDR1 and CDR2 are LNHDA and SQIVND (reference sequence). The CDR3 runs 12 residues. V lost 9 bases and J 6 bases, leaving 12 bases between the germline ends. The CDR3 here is CASVDAFNEQFF. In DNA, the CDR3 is TGTGCCAGCGTCGATGCCTTCAATGAGCAGTTCTTC.

CDR3: CASSDGHYQPQHF. As DNA, the CDR3 is TGTGCCAGCAGTGACGGACATTATCAGCCCCAGCATTTT. This chain joins TRBV7-9 and TRBJ1-5; possibly TRBD1 for D (5 bases). The CDR3 runs 13 residues. Germline CDR1 and CDR2: SEHNR and FQNEAQ (reference sequence). Trimming took 6 bases from V and 5 from J, leaving 11 bases between them.

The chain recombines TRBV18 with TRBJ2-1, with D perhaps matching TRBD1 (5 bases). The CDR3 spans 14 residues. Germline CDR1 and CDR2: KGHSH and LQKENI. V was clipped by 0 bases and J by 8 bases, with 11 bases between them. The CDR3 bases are TGTGCCAGCTCACCACCGGTAGTAGGGGATGAGCAGTTCTTC. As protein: CASSPPVVGDEQFF. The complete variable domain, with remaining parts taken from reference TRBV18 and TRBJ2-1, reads NAGVMQNPRHLVRRRGQEARLRCSPMKGHSHVYWYRQLPEEGLKFMVYLQKENIIDESGMPKERFSAEFPKEGPSILRIQQVVRGDSAAYFCASSPPVVGDEQFFGPGTRLTVL.

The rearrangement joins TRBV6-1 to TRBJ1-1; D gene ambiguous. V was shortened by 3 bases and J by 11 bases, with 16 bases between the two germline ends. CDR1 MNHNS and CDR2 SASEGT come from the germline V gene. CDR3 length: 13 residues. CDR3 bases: TGTGCCAGCAGTGAGAATTGGGAGGGTCTGGCTTTCTTT. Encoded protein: CASSENWEGLAFF.

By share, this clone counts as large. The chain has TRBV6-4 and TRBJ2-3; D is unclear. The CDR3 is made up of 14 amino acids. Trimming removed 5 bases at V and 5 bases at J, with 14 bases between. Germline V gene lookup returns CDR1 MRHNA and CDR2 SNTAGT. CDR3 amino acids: CASSSVHSGDTQYF. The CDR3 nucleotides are TGTGCCAGCAGTTCTGTTCACTCGGGAGATACGCAGTATTTT.

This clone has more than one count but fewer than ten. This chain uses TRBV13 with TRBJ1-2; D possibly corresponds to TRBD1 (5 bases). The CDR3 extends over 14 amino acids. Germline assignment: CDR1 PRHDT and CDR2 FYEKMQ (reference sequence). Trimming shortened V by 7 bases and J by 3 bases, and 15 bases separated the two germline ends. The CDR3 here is CASNLLGGDYGYTF. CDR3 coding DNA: TGTGCCAGCAACCTATTGGGGGGGGACTATGGCTACACCTTC.

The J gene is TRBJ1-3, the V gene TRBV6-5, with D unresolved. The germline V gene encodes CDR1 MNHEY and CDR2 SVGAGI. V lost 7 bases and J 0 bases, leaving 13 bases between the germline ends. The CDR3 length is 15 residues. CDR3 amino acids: CASIPFGASGNTIYF. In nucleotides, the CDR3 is TGTGCCAGCATCCCCTTCGGTGCCTCTGGAAACACCATATATTTT.

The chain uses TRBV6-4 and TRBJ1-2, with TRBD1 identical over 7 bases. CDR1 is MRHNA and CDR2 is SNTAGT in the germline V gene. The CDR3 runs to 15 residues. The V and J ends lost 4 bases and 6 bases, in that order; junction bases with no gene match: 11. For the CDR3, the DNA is TGTGCCAGCAGTGCTAACAGGGGAGCGCCTCATGGCTACACCTTC. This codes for CASSANRGAPHGYTF.

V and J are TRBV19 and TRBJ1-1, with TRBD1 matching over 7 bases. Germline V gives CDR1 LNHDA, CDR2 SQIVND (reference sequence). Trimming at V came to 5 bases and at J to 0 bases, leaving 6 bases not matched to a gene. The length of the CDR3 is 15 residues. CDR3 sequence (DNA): TGTGCCAGTAGTTTAACAGGGGCTTTGAACACTGAAGCTTTCTTT. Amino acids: CASSLTGALNTEAFF.

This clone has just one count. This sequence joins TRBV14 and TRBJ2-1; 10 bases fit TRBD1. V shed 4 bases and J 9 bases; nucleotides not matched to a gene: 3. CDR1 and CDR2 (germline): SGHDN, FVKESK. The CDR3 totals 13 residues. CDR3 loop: CASSPWTGGEQFF. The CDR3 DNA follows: TGTGCCAGCAGCCCCTGGACAGGGGGTGAGCAGTTCTTC.

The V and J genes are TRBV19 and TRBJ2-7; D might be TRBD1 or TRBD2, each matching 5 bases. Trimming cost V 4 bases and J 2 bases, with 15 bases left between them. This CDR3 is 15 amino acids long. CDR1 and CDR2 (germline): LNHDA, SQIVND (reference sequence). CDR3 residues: CASSTSRDHTYEQYF. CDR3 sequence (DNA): TGTGCCAGTAGTACATCCCGGGACCATACCTACGAGCAGTACTTC.

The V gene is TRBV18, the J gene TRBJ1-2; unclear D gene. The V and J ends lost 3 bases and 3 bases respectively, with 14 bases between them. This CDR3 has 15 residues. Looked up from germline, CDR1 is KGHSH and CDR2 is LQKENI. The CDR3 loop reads CASSPKVDNYYGYTF. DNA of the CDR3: TGTGCCAGCTCACCCAAGGTCGACAATTACTATGGCTACACCTTC.

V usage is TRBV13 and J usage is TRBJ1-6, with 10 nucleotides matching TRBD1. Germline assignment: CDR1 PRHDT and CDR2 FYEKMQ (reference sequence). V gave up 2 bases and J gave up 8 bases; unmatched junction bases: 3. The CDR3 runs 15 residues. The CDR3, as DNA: TGTGCCAGCAGCTTATCTGGGACAGGGGATTCACCCCTCCACTTT. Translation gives CASSLSGTGDSPLHF.

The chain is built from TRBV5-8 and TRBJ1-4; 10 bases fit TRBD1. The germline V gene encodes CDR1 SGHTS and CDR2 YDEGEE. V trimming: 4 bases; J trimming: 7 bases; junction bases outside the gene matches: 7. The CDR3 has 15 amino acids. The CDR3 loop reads CASSTIDRGREKLFF. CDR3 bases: TGTGCCAGCAGCACCATCGACAGGGGGCGTGAAAAACTGTTTTTT.

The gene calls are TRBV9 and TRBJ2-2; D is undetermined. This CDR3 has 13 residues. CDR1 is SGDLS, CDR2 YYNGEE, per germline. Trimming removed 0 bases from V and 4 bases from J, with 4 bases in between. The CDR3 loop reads CASSVGGTGELFF. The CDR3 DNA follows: TGTGCCAGCAGCGTAGGAGGCACCGGGGAGCTGTTTTTT.

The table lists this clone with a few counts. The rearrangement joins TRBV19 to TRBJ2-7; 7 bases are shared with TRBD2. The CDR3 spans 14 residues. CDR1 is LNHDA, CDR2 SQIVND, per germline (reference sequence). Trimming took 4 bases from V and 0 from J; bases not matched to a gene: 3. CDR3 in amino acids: CASSTAGSSYEQYF. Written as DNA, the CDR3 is TGTGCCAGTAGTACAGCGGGGTCCTCCTACGAGCAGTACTTC.

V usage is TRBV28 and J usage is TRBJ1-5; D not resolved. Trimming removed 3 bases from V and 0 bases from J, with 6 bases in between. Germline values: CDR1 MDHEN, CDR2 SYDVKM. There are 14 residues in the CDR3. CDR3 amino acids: CASSLAHSNQPQHF. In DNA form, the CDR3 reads TGTGCCAGCAGTTTGGCCCATAGCAATCAGCCCCAGCATTTT.

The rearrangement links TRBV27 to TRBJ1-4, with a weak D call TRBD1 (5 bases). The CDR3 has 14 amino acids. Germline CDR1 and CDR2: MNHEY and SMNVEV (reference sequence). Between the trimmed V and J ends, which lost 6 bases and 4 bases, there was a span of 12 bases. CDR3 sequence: CASRRTGVNEKLFF. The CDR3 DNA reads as TGTGCCAGCAGGCGCACGGGGGTTAATGAAAAACTGTTTTTT.

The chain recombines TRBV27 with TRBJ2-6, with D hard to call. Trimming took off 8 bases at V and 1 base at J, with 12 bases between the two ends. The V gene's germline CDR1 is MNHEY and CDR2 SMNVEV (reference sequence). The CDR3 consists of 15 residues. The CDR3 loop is CASGENDSGANVLTF. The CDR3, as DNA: TGTGCCAGCGGGGAAAATGATTCTGGGGCCAACGTCCTGACTTTC.

CDR3 protein: CASSSGNSYEQYF. CDR3 bases: TGTGCCAGCAGTTCCGGCAACTCCTACGAGCAGTACTTC. The chain recombines TRBV27 with TRBJ2-7; D gene uncertain. V was cut by 4 bases and J by 0 bases, with 7 bases left in between. The CDR3 covers 13 residues. Per the germline V gene, CDR1 is MNHEY and CDR2 is SMNVEV (reference sequence).

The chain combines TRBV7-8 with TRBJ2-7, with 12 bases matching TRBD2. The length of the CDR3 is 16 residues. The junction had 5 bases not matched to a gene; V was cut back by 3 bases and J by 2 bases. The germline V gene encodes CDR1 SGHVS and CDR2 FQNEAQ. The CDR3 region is CASSFTSGGKTYEQYF. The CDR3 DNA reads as TGTGCCAGCAGCTTCACTAGCGGGGGGAAAACCTACGAGCAGTACTTC.

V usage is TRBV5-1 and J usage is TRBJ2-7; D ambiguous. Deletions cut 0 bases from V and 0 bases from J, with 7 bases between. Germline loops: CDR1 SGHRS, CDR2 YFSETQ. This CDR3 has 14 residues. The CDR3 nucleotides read TGCGCCAGCAGCTTGGTTGGGGACTCCTACGAGCAGTACTTC. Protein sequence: CASSLVGDSYEQYF.